Listed below are T cell receptor beta chains from one sample, sequenced in a study of Graves' ophthalmopathy and Graves' hyperthyroidism. One entry per CDR3 protein results from TCRdb running MiXCR on the multiplex PCR reads. The data show approximately 160,000 distinct CDR3 sequences, over 35% seen once. The sequenced material came from peripheral blood. Source of these receptors: a woman aged 40 to 50 with Graves' ophthalmopathy. CDR3s include the opening cysteine and the closing phenylalanine or tryptophan. A D gene is named only where the DNA matches it firmly. A row's size may be missing; if present it is once, few, many or a size class.

v_call: TRBV6-1
d_call: TRBD1
clone_size: once
cdr3_length: 15
j_call: TRBJ1-1
cdr3_nt: TGTGCCAGCGGCGCCGGGACAGCGGAGGGAACTGAAGCTTTCTTT
cdr3_aa: CASGAGTAEGTEAFF

v_call: TRBV7-3
d_call: TRBD1
clone_size: -
cdr3_length: 15
j_call: TRBJ2-2
cdr3_nt: TGTGCCAGCAGCCCCCGACAGGGTGGGACCGGGGAGCTGCTTTTT
cdr3_aa: CASSPRQGGTGELLF

v_call: TRBV7-6
d_call: TRBD1
clone_size: many
cdr3_length: 14
j_call: TRBJ2-7
cdr3_nt: TGTGCCAGCAGCTTAATGCCAGGGGGCTACGAGCAGTACTTC
cdr3_aa: CASSLMPGGYEQYF

v_call: TRBV20-1
d_call: -
clone_size: -
cdr3_length: 15
j_call: TRBJ1-4
cdr3_nt: TGCAGTGCTAAGGGGGGTAGATTAGCTAATGAAAAACTGTTTTTT
cdr3_aa: CSAKGGRLANEKLFF

v_call: TRBV19
d_call: -
clone_size: many
cdr3_length: 17
j_call: TRBJ2-7
cdr3_nt: TGTGCCAGTAGTAAAGGGACAGCGGGCAGGGGTTCCTACGAGCAGTACTTC
cdr3_aa: CASSKGTAGRGSYEQYF

v_call: TRBV7-9
d_call: TRBD1
clone_size: many
cdr3_length: 17
j_call: TRBJ1-2
cdr3_nt: TGTGCCAGCAGCCGACCCCGGACAGGGCCCTCTAGCTATGGCTACACCTTC
cdr3_aa: CASSRPRTGPSSYGYTF

v_call: TRBV6-2/TRBV6-3
d_call: TRBD2
clone_size: -
cdr3_length: 16
j_call: TRBJ2-5
cdr3_nt: TGTGCCAGCAGAGCCTGGACTAGCGGGAGTCGAGAGACCCAGTACTTC
cdr3_aa: CASRAWTSGSRETQYF

v_call: TRBV7-8
d_call: -
clone_size: many
cdr3_length: 17
j_call: TRBJ1-6
cdr3_nt: TGTGCCAGCAGCTTAGAGGGAGGACAGCTCCATAATTCACCCCTCCACTTT
cdr3_aa: CASSLEGGQLHNSPLHF

v_call: TRBV12-3/TRBV12-4
d_call: -
clone_size: -
cdr3_length: 15
j_call: TRBJ1-6
cdr3_nt: TGTGCCAGCACCGAAAGGGCAGGGGTAAATTCACCCCTCCACTTT
cdr3_aa: CASTERAGVNSPLHF

v_call: TRBV6-2/TRBV6-3
d_call: TRBD2
clone_size: -
cdr3_length: 18
j_call: TRBJ2-5
cdr3_nt: TGTGCCAGCAGCCAGGGATTTGCAGCGGGGAGGGCCGGAGAGACCCAGTACTTC
cdr3_aa: CASSQGFAAGRAGETQYF

v_call: TRBV7-3
d_call: -
clone_size: many
cdr3_length: 13
j_call: TRBJ2-7
cdr3_nt: TGTGCCAGCAGCTGGGCCAGCTCCTACGAGCAGTACTTC
cdr3_aa: CASSWASSYEQYF

v_call: TRBV7-2
d_call: TRBD1
clone_size: many
cdr3_length: 14
j_call: TRBJ2-7
cdr3_nt: TGTGCCAGCAGCCCTCACAGGGGACCCTACGAGCAGTACTTC
cdr3_aa: CASSPHRGPYEQYF

v_call: TRBV7-8
d_call: -
clone_size: -
cdr3_length: 14
j_call: TRBJ2-7
cdr3_nt: TGTGCCAGCAGTCCCGCCCCCGGTCGAGTCGAGCAGTACTTC
cdr3_aa: CASSPAPGRVEQYF

v_call: TRBV11-2
d_call: TRBD1
clone_size: -
cdr3_length: 16
j_call: TRBJ2-2
cdr3_nt: TGTGCCAGCAGCTTAGTGGCCCCAGGGGGTGCCGGGGAGCTGTTTTTT
cdr3_aa: CASSLVAPGGAGELFF

v_call: TRBV28
d_call: TRBD1
clone_size: many
cdr3_length: 15
j_call: TRBJ1-5
cdr3_nt: TGTGCCAGCAGTTTCGGGACAGGGCACGGTCAGCCCCAGCATTTT
cdr3_aa: CASSFGTGHGQPQHF

v_call: TRBV2
d_call: -
clone_size: many
cdr3_length: 14
j_call: TRBJ1-6
cdr3_nt: TGTGCCAGCAGGAGGCTCGGAACGGATTCACCCCTCCACTTT
cdr3_aa: CASRRLGTDSPLHF

v_call: TRBV25-1
d_call: TRBD1
clone_size: many
cdr3_length: 15
j_call: TRBJ1-2
cdr3_nt: TGTGCCAGCAGTCCGCTAGGACAGGGAAGTTATGGCTACACCTTC
cdr3_aa: CASSPLGQGSYGYTF

v_call: TRBV12-3/TRBV12-4
d_call: -
clone_size: -
cdr3_length: 10
j_call: TRBJ2-2
cdr3_nt: TGTGCCTTCCTCACCGGGGAGCTGTTTTTT
cdr3_aa: CAFLTGELFF

v_call: TRBV6-4
d_call: -
clone_size: -
cdr3_length: 13
j_call: TRBJ1-1
cdr3_nt: TGTGCCAGCAGTACAGGAGCGAACACTGAAGCTTTCTTT
cdr3_aa: CASSTGANTEAFF

v_call: TRBV11-2
d_call: TRBD1
clone_size: many
cdr3_length: 16
j_call: TRBJ2-7
cdr3_nt: TGTGCCAGCAGCTTAGTATCGGGACAGGGATCGGACGAGCAGTACTTC
cdr3_aa: CASSLVSGQGSDEQYF

v_call: TRBV11-2
d_call: -
clone_size: -
cdr3_length: 12
j_call: TRBJ1-1
cdr3_nt: TGTGCCAGCAGCCAGATTAAAACTGAAGCTTTCTTT
cdr3_aa: CASSQIKTEAFF

v_call: TRBV6-4
d_call: TRBD1
clone_size: many
cdr3_length: 17
j_call: TRBJ1-5
cdr3_nt: TGTGCCAGCGGTAACCGGGACAGGGGGCTTCTAAGTCAGCCCCAGCATTTT
cdr3_aa: CASGNRDRGLLSQPQHF

v_call: TRBV6-2/TRBV6-3
d_call: TRBD2
clone_size: many
cdr3_length: 15
j_call: TRBJ2-7
cdr3_nt: TGTGCCAGCAGTTCCGGGACTAGCTTCACCTACGAGCAGTACTTC
cdr3_aa: CASSSGTSFTYEQYF

v_call: TRBV7-2
d_call: TRBD1
clone_size: -
cdr3_length: 16
j_call: TRBJ2-4
cdr3_nt: TGTGCCAGCAGTGGGTGGGGTGGCAGGGGGCAAAACATTCAGTACTTC
cdr3_aa: CASSGWGGRGQNIQYF

v_call: TRBV6-5
d_call: -
clone_size: -
cdr3_length: 14
j_call: TRBJ2-7
cdr3_nt: TGTGCCAGCAGTTCGAGTAGCGGCTCCTACGAGCAGTACTTC
cdr3_aa: CASSSSSGSYEQYF

v_call: TRBV6-1
d_call: -
clone_size: many
cdr3_length: 11
j_call: TRBJ2-7
cdr3_nt: TGTGCCAGCAGTGGGGGTGATGAGCAGTACTTC
cdr3_aa: CASSGGDEQYF

v_call: TRBV6-1
d_call: TRBD1
clone_size: few
cdr3_length: 14
j_call: TRBJ1-6
cdr3_nt: TGTGCCAGCAGTGAAGGGACAGGGGGTTCACCCCTCCACTTT
cdr3_aa: CASSEGTGGSPLHF

v_call: TRBV9
d_call: TRBD1
clone_size: many
cdr3_length: 19
j_call: TRBJ2-7
cdr3_nt: TGTGCCAGCAGCGCGTACCCCCACACCGTACAGGGGGAAGGGGGCGAGCAGTACTTC
cdr3_aa: CASSAYPHTVQGEGGEQYF

v_call: TRBV25-1
d_call: -
clone_size: many
cdr3_length: 14
j_call: TRBJ2-5
cdr3_nt: TGTGCCAGCAGTGAATTCAGGGGATTCGAGACCCAGTACTTC
cdr3_aa: CASSEFRGFETQYF

v_call: TRBV6-2/TRBV6-3
d_call: TRBD2
clone_size: many
cdr3_length: 13
j_call: TRBJ2-7
cdr3_nt: TGTGCCAGCACCCGAAGGACTAGCGACGAGCAGTACTTC
cdr3_aa: CASTRRTSDEQYF

v_call: TRBV11-2
d_call: TRBD1
clone_size: many
cdr3_length: 15
j_call: TRBJ2-7
cdr3_nt: TGTGCCAGCAGCTTAGTTTCCGGGACAGTCTACGAGCAGTACTTC
cdr3_aa: CASSLVSGTVYEQYF

v_call: TRBV7-4
d_call: -
clone_size: many
cdr3_length: 15
j_call: TRBJ2-5
cdr3_nt: TGTGCCAGCATCTTTTATTGGACACCCCAAGAGACCCAGTACTTC
cdr3_aa: CASIFYWTPQETQYF

v_call: TRBV24-1
d_call: TRBD2
clone_size: many
cdr3_length: 13
j_call: TRBJ2-7
cdr3_nt: TGTGCCACCTCGAGCGGGAGAGGATGGAAGCAGTACTTC
cdr3_aa: CATSSGRGWKQYF